This T cell receptor (beta chain) was observed in a study of T cell responses to AZD1222 COVID-19 vaccine. Sequenced by immunoSEQ multiplex PCR; TCRdb stores in-frame clones only, minus some. Here the sample spans 130,000 to 150,000 clones, 88% being singletons. This clone was counted a single time. The CDR3 has 17 amino acids. V and J are TRBV21-1 and TRBJ2-1; the table's D call, TRBD2, has no DNA check behind it. TRBV21-1 is labeled a pseudogene. This sample comprised peripheral blood, obtained 28 days after the second dose of the MenACWY control vaccine. The TCR originated in an adult who received the MenACWY meningococcal vaccine as a control. The CDR3 nucleotides are TGTGCCAGCAGCAAACGACCTCGCGGGGGCAGATACAATGAGCAGTTCTTC. Translated: CASSKRPRGGRYNEQFF.